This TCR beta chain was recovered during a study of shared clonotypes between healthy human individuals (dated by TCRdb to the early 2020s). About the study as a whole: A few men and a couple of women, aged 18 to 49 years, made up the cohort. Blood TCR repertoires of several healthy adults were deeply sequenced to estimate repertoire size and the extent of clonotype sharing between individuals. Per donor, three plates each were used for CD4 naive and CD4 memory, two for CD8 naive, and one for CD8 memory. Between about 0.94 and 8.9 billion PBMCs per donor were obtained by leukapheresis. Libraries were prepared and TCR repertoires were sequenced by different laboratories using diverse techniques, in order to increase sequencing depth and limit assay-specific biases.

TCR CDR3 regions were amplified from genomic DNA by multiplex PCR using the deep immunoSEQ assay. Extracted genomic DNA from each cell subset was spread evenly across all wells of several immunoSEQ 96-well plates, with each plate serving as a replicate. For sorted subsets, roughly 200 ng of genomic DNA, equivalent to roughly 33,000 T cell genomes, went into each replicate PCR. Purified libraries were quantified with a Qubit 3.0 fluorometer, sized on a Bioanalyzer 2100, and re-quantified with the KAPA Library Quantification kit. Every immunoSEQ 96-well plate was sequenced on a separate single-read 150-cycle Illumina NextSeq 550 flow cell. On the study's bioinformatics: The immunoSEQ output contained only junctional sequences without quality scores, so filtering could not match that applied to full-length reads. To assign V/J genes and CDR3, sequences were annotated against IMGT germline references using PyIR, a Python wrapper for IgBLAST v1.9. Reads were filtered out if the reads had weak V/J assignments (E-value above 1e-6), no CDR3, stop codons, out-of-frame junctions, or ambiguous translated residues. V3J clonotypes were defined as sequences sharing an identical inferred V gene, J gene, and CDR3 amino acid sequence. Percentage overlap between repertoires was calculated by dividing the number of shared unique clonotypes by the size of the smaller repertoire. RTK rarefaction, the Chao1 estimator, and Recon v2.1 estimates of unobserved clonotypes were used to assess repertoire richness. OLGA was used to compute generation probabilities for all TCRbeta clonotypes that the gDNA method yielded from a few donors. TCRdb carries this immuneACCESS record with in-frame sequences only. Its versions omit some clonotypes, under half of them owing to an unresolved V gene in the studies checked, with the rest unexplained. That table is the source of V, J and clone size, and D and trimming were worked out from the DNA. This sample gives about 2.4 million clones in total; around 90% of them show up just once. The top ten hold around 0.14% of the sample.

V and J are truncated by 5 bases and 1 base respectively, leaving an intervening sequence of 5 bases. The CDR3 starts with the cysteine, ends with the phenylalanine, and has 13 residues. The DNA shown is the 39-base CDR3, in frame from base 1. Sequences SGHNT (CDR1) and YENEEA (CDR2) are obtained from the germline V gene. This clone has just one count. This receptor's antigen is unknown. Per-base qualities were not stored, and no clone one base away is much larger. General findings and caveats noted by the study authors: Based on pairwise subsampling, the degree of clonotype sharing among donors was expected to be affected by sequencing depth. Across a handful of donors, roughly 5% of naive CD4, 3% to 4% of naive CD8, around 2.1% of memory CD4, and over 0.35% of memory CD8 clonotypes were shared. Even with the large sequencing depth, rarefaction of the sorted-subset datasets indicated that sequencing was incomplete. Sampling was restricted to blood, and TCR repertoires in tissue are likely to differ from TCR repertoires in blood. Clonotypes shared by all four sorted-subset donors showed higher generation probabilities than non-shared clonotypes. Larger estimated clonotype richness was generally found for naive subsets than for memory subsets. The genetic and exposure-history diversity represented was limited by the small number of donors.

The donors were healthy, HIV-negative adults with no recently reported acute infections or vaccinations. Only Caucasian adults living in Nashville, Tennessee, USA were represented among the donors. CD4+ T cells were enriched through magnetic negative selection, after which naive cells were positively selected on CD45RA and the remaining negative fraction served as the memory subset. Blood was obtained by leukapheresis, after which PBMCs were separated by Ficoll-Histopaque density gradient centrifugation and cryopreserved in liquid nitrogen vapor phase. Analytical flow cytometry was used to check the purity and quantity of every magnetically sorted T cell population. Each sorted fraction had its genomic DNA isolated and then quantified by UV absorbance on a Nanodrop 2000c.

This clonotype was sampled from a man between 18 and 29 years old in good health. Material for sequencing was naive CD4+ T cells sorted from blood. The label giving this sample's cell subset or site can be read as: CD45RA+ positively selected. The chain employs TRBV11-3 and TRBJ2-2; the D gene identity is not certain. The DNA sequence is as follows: TGTGCCAGCAGCGTACTGAACACCGGGGAGCTGTTTTTT. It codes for CASSVLNTGELFF.